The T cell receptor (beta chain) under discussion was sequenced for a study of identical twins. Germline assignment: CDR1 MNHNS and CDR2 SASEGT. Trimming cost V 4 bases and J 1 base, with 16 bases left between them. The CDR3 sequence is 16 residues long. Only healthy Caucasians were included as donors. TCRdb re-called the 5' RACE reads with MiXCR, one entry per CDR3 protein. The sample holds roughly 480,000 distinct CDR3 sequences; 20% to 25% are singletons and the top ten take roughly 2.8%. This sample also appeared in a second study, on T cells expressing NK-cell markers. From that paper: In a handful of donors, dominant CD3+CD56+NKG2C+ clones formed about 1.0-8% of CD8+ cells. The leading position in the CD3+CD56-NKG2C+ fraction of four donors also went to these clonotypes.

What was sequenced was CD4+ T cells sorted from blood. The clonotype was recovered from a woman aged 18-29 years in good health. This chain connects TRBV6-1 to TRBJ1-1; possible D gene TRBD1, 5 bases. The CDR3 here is CASSGNRPWGNTEAFF. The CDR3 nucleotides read TGTGCCAGCAGTGGAAACAGGCCTTGGGGGAACACTGAAGCTTTCTTT.